This T cell receptor (beta chain) was identified in a study of T cell responses to AZD1222 COVID-19 vaccine. Study findings and constraints: The reported proportion of spike-specific TCRs targeting unmutated variant regions was nearly half. Across spike, vaccine-associated CD4 TCRs were found, dominant at 160-218 and 743-854.

V lost 0 bases and J 1 base, leaving 4 bases between the germline ends. Looked up from germline, CDR1 is SGHNT and CDR2 is YYREEE (reference sequence). The CDR3 spans 14 residues. Sequencing used immunoSEQ multiplex PCR; TCRdb keeps in-frame clones, though not all of them. The sample holds 75,000 to 95,000 clones; roughly 90% are singletons and the top ten take less than 35%. To note about this clone: Its target is not known.

The specimen was peripheral blood, collected 28 days after the second AZD1222 dose. The source of this sequence is an adult who received the AZD1222 COVID-19 vaccine. The genes are TRBV5-4 and TRBJ2-2; D gene unclear. CDR3 in DNA: TGTGCCAGCAGCTTGGGGGGGAACACCGGGGAGCTGTTTTTT. It yields the protein CASSLGGNTGELFF.